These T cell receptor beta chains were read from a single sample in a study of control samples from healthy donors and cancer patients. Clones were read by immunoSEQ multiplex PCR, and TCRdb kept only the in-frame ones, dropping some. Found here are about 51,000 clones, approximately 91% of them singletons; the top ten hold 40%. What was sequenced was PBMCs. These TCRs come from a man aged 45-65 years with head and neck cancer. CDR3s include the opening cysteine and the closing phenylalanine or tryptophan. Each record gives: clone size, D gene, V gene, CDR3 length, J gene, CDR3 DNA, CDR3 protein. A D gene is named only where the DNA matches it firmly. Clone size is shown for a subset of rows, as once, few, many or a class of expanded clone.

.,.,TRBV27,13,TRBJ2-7,TGTGCCAGTAGTAATGGGGGCGCCTACGAGCAGTACTTC,CASSNGGAYEQYF
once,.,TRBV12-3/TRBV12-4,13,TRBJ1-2,TGTGCCAGCAGTTTACAGGGATCCTATGGCTACACCTTC,CASSLQGSYGYTF
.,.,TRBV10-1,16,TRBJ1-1,TGCGCCAGCAGCGCGCGATTGGGGGCGCCCCTGGTTGAAGCTTTCTTT,CASSARLGAPLVEAFF
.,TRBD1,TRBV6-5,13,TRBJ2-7,TGTGCCAGCAGCACAGACAGGGGGGGAGAGCAGTACTTC,CASSTDRGGEQYF
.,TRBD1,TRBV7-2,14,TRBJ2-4,TGTGCCAGCAGCGCAAGCAGGGACAGTCACATTCAGTACTTC,CASSASRDSHIQYF
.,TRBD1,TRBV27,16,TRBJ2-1,TGTGCCAGCAGTTTCGGACAGGGGCCGTTTTGGAATGAGCAGTTCTTC,CASSFGQGPFWNEQFF
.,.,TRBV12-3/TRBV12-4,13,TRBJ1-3,TGTGCGGCAGGGCTAAGCTCTGGAAACACCATATATTTT,CAAGLSSGNTIYF
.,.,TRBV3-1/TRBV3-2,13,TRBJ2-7,TGTGCCAGCAGCTCACAGGGACGGAGCGAGCAGTACTTC,CASSSQGRSEQYF
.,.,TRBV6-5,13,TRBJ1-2,TGTGCCAGCAGTCGGACCGGCAACTATGGCTACACCTTC,CASSRTGNYGYTF
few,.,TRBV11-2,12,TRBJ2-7,TGTGCCAGCGGCAGGGCGACCTACGAGCAGTACTTC,CASGRATYEQYF
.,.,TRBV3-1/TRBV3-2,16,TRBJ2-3,TGTGCCAGCAACCAGGGGGTAGCGGATCCCACAGATACGCAGTATTTT,CASNQGVADPTDTQYF
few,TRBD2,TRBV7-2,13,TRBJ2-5,TGTGCCAGCAAACTAGCGGGGGCAGAGACCCAGTACTTC,CASKLAGAETQYF
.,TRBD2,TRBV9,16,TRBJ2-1,TGTGCCAGCAGCGACAGACTAGCCGTAACCTACAATGAGCAGTTCTTC,CASSDRLAVTYNEQFF
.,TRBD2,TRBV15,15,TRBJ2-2,TGTGCCACCAGCAGAGAGCGAGCGGGAGACGGGGAGCTGTTTTTT,CATSRERAGDGELFF
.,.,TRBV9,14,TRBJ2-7,TGTGCCAGCAGCTTCGGACTATCTACCTACGAGCAGTACTTC,CASSFGLSTYEQYF
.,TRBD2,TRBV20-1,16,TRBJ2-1,TGCAGTGCTAGTTCATTTAGCGGGAGGGCCGTCGGTGAGCAGTTCTTC,CSASSFSGRAVGEQFF
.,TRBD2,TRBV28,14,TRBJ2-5,TGTGCCAGCAGTAAACTAGCGGGAGAAGAGACCCAGTACTTC,CASSKLAGEETQYF
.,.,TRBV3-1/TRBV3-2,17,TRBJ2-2,TGTGCCAGCAGCCCCTTTTTGTTAGCGGCGAACACCGGGGAGCTGTTTTTT,CASSPFLLAANTGELFF
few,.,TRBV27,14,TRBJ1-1,TGTGCCAGCATTGCGGTGGGGGGGAACACTGAAGCTTTCTTT,CASIAVGGNTEAFF
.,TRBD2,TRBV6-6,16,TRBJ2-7,TGTGCCAGCAGTCGAAATCCGGGACTAGGGGTTTACGAGCAGTACTTC,CASSRNPGLGVYEQYF
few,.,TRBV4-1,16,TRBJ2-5,TGCGCCAGCAGCCTCCGTCCAATCCGCAAGCAAGAGACCCAGTACTTC,CASSLRPIRKQETQYF
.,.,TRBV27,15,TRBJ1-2,TGTGCCAGCAGTCTGCGGTTTTATCTGCCGTATGGCTACACCTTC,CASSLRFYLPYGYTF
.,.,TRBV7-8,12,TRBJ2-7,TGTGCCAGCAGCCTCGGACTGATCGAGCAGTACTTC,CASSLGLIEQYF
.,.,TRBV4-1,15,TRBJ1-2,TGCGCCAGCAGCCAAGCGTCAGGGGCGAGATATGGCTACACCTTC,CASSQASGARYGYTF
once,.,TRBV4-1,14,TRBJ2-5,TGCGCCAGCAGCCAACTTTTCAGGGGACAGACCCAGTACTTC,CASSQLFRGQTQYF
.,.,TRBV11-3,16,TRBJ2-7,TGTGCCAGCAGCTCCGGGGCCTTCGGCCGGGCGGACGAGCAGTACTTC,CASSSGAFGRADEQYF
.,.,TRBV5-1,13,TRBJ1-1,TGCGCCAGCAGCTCCCCCGGGAACACTGAAGCTTTCTTT,CASSSPGNTEAFF
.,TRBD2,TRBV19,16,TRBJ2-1,TGTGCCAGTAGTATGGGAGCGGGAGATATCGGCAATGAGCAGTTCTTC,CASSMGAGDIGNEQFF
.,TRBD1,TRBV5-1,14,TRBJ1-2,TGCGCCAGCTCCATAGGGGGCAGAGTCTATGGCTACACCTTC,CASSIGGRVYGYTF
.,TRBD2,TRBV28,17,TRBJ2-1,TGTGCCAGCAGTCCCATAGGAGCGGGGCGCTCCTACAATGAGCAGTTCTTC,CASSPIGAGRSYNEQFF
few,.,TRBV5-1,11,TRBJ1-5,TGCGCCAGCAGGGGTATAGAGCCCCAGCATTTT,CASRGIEPQHF
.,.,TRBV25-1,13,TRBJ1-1,TGTGCCAGCAGTGTACAGGCGAACACTGAAGCTTTCTTT,CASSVQANTEAFF
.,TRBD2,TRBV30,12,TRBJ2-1,TGTGCCTGGGGGGGACTAGCGAGAAAGCAGTTCTTC,CAWGGLARKQFF
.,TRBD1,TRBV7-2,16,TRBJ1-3,TGTGCCAGCAGCTTAACCGGGACAGGGACTGGAAACACCATATATTTT,CASSLTGTGTGNTIYF
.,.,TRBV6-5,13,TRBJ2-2,TGTGCCAGCAGTCCAAAAGAAACCGGGGAGCTGTTTTTT,CASSPKETGELFF